The rows below give T cell receptor beta chains drawn from one sample of a study of shared clonotypes between healthy human individuals. The data were produced by immunoSEQ multiplex PCR, yet TCRdb's version contains in-frame clones alone and is incomplete. This sample has over a million clones, with around four fifths found just once. Sequenced input: memory CD4+ T cells sorted from blood. Receptors originate from a man younger than 35 in good health. Both conserved end residues are trimmed from each CDR3.

>TRBJ2-7|TRBV29-1
SSPVGGFSYEQY
>TRBJ2-2|TRBV4-3
ASSQGQGPAGELF
>TRBJ2-5|TRBV7-9
ASTPGDRYQETQY
>TRBJ2-1|TRBV15
ATSTTIYNEQF
>TRBJ1-5|TRBV10-2
ASSENPSNQPQH
>TRBJ1-2|TRBV7-9
ASSLGASLLLDGYT
>TRBJ2-5|TRBV7-9
ASSHPTRGETQY
>TRBJ1-1|TRBV27
ASRPYRGRKMDTEAF
>TRBJ1-1|TRBV30
AWSQQGIPEAF
>TRBJ2-7|TRBV19
ASSRHPGQEVHEQY
>TRBJ2-7|TRBV19
ASSDLGGYEQY
>TRBJ2-3|TRBV20-1
SASLGDTQY
>TRBJ2-1|TRBV7-8
ASSPLSVAGNEQF
>TRBJ2-5|TRBV5-1
ASSLVASQKTQY
>TRBJ2-5|TRBV18
ASSDPSGQETQY
>TRBJ2-5|TRBV7-9
ASSLRLKQEETQY
>TRBJ2-2|TRBV19
ASRGGGTGELF
>TRBJ2-3|TRBV6-6
ASRPEGMADTQY
>TRBJ2-6|TRBV7-8
ASSLDPRGGKGTGANVLT
>TRBJ2-1|TRBV7-6
ASSLLSNEQF
>TRBJ2-6|TRBV18
ASSPLSLGVSGANVLT
>TRBJ2-7|TRBV2
ASRLGTSGGYEQY
>TRBJ1-5|TRBV2
ASRKGGDNQPQH
>TRBJ2-7|TRBV28
ASTPSGLRDEQY
>TRBJ1-2|TRBV29-1
SVSLTGTGDGYT
>TRBJ1-1|TRBV29-1
SVRAGNTEAF
>TRBJ1-1|TRBV4-1
ASSQETRLTEAF
>TRBJ2-3|TRBV18
ASSQNLPSTDTQY
>TRBJ2-7|TRBV29-1
SVEFVGSYEQY
>TRBJ2-7|TRBV10-3
AISSGQGDYEQY
>TRBJ2-4|TRBV27
ASSLRGTKNIQY
>TRBJ2-7|TRBV18
ASAAGTGGTYEQY
>TRBJ1-2|TRBV5-5
ASSYIGQGAEGYT